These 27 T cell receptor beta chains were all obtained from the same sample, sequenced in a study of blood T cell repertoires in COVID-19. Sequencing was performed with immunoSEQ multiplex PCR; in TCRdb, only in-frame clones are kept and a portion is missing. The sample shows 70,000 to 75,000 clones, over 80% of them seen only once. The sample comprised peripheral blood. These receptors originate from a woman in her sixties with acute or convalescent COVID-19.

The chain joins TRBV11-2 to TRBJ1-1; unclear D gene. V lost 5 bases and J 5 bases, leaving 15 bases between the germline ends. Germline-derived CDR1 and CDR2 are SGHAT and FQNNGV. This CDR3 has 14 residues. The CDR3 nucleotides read TGTGCCAGCAGCCCCGTGTCGAGGTATACTGAAGCTTTCTTT. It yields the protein CASSPVSRYTEAFF.

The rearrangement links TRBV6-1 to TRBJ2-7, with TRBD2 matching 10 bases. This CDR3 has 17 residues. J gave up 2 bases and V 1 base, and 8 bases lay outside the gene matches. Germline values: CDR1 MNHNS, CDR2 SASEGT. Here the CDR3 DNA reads TGTGCCAGCAGTGAAGGGGTAGCGGGAGGATTCACCTACGAGCAGTACTTC. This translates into CASSEGVAGGFTYEQYF.

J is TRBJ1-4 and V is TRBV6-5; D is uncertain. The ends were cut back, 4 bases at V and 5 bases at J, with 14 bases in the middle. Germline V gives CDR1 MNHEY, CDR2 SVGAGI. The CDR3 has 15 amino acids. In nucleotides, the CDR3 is TGTGCCAGCAGTTCTGAGGGTCGCGGAAATGAAAAACTGTTTTTT. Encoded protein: CASSSEGRGNEKLFF.

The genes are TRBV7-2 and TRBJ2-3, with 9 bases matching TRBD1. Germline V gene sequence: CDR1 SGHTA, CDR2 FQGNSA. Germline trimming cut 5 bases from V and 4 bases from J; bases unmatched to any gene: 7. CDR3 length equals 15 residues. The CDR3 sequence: CASSPRDRAPDTQYF. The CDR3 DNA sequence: TGTGCCAGCAGCCCACGGGACAGGGCGCCAGATACGCAGTATTTT.

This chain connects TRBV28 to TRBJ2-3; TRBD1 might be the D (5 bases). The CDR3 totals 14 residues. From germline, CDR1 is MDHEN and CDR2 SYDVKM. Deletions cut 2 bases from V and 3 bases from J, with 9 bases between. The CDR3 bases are TGTGCCAGCAGTTTACTTAAGGGGACAGATACGCAGTATTTT. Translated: CASSLLKGTDTQYF.

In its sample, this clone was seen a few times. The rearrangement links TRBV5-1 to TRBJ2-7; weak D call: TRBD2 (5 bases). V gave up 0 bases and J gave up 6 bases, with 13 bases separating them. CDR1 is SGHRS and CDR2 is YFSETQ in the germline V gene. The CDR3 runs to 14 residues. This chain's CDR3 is CASSLAQNRGEQYF. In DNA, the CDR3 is TGCGCCAGCAGCTTGGCCCAAAACCGGGGCGAGCAGTACTTC.

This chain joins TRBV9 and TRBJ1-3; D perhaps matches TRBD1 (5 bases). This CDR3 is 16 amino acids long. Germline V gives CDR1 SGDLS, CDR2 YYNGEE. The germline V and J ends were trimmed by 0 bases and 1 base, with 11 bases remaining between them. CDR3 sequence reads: CASSVAGGESGNTIYF. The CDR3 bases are TGTGCCAGCAGCGTAGCGGGGGGGGAGTCTGGAAACACCATATATTTT.

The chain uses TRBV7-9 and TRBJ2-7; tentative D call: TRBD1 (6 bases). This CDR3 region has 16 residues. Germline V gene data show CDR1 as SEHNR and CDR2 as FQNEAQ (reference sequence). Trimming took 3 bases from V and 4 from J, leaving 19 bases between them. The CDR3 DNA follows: TGTGCCAGCAGCTTGACCTTTATCGACAGGAAATACGAGCAGTACTTC. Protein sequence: CASSLTFIDRKYEQYF. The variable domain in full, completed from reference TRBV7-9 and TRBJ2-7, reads DTGVSQNPRHKITKRGQNVTFRCDPISEHNRLYWYRQTLGQGPEFLTYFQNEAQLEKSRLLSDRFSAERPKGSFSTLEIQRTEQGDSAMYLCASSLTFIDRKYEQYFGPGTRLTVT.

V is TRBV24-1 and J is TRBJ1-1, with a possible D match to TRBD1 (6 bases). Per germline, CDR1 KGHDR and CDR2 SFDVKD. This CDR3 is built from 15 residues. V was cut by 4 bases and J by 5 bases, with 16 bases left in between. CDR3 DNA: TGTGCCACCAGTGAGTCCCAGGGGAGTACAACTGAAGCTTTCTTT. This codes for CATSESQGSTTEAFF.

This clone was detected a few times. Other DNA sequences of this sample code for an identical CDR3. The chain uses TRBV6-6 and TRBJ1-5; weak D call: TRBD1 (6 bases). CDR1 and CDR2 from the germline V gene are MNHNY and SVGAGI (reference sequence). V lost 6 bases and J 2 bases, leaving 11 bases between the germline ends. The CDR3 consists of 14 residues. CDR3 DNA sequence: TGTGCCAGCAGACCCCGACAGGGCAATCAGCCCCAGCATTTT. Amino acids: CASRPRQGNQPQHF.

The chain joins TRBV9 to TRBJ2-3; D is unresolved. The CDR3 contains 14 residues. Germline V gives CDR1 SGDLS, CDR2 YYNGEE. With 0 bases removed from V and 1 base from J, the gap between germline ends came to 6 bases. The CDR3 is CASSVDGGTDTQYF. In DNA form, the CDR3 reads TGTGCCAGCAGCGTAGATGGAGGCACAGATACGCAGTATTTT.

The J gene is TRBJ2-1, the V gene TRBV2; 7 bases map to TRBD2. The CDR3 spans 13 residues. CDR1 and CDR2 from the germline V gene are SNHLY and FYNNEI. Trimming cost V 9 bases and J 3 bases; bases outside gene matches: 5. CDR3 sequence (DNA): TGTGCCAGTTCTAGCGGCCTCTACAATGAGCAGTTCTTC. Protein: CASSSGLYNEQFF.

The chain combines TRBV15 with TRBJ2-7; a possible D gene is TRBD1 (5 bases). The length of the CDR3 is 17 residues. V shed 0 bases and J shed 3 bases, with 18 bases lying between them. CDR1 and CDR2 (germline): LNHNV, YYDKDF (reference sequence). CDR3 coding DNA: TGTGCCACCAGCAGAGACGCTTCTCCCCAGGGCCTCTACGAGCAGTACTTC. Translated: CATSRDASPQGLYEQYF.

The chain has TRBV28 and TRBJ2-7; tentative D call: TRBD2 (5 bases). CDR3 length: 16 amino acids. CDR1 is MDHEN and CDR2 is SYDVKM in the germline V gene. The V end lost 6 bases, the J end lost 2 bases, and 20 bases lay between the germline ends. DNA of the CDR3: TGTGCCAGCAGCCCAAGCGGCAGCCATCGAGCCTACGAGCAGTACTTC. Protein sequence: CASSPSGSHRAYEQYF.

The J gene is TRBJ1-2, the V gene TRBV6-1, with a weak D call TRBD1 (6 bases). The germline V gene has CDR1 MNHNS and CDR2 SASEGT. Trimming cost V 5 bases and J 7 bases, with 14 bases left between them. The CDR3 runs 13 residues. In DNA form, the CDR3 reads TGTGCCAGCAGTTCGCTTACAGGGAGTGGCTACACCTTC. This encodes CASSSLTGSGYTF.

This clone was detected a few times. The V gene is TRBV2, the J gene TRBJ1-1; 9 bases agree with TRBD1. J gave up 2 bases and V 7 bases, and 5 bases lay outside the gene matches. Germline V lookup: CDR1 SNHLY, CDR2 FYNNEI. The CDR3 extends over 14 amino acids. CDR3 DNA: TGTGCCAGCATCCGACAGGGGGGAAACACTGAAGCTTTCTTT. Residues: CASIRQGGNTEAFF.

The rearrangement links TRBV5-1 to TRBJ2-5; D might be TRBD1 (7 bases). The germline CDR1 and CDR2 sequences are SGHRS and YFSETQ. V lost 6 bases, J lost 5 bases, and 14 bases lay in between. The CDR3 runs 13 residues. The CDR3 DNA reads TGCGCCAGCACCGCTTCAGGGGGGGAGACCCAGTACTTC. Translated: CASTASGGETQYF. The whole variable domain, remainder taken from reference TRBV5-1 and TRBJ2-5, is KAGVTQTPRYLIKTRGQQVTLSCSPISGHRSVSWYQQTPGQGLQFLFEYFSETQRNKGNFPGRFSGRQFSNSRSEMNVSTLELGDSALYLCASTASGGETQYFGPGTRLLVL.

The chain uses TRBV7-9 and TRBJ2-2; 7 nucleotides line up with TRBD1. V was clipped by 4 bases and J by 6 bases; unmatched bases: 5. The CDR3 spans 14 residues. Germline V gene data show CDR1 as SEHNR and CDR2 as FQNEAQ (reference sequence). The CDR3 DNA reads TGTGCCAGCAGCTCATACCAGGGGGCCGGGGAGCTGTTTTTT. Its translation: CASSSYQGAGELFF. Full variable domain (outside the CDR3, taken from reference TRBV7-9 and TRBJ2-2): DTGVSQNPRHKITKRGQNVTFRCDPISEHNRLYWYRQTLGQGPEFLTYFQNEAQLEKSRLLSDRFSAERPKGSFSTLEIQRTEQGDSAMYLCASSSYQGAGELFFGEGSRLTVL.

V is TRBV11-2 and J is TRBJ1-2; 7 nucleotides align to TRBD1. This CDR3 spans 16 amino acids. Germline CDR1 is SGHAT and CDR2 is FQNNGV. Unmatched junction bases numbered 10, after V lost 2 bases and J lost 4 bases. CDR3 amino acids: CASSLLKGAWPYGYTF. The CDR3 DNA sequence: TGTGCCAGCAGCTTACTCAAGGGGGCCTGGCCCTATGGCTACACCTTC.

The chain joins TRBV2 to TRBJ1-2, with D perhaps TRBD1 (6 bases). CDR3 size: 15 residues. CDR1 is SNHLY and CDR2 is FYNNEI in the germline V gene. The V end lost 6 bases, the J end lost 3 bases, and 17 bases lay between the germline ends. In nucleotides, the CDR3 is TGTGCCAGCAGACCCGAAACAGGGTTGGACTATGGCTACACCTTC. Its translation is CASRPETGLDYGYTF.

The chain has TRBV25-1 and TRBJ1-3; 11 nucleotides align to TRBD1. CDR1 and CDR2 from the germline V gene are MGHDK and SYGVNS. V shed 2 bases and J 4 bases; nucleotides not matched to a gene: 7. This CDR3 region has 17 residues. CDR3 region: CASSETGQGAYGNTIYF. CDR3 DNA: TGTGCCAGCAGTGAAACCGGACAGGGGGCATACGGAAACACCATATATTTT. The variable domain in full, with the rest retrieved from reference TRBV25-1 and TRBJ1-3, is EADIYQTPRYLVIGTGKKITLECSQTMGHDKMYWYQQDPGMELHLIHYSYGVNSTEKGDLSSESTVSRIRTEHFPLTLESARPSHTSQYLCASSETGQGAYGNTIYFGEGSWLTVV.

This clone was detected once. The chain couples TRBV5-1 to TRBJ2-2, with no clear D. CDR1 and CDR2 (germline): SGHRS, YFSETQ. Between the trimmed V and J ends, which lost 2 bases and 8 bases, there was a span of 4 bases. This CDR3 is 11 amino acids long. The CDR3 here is CASSLAGELFF. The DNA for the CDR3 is TGCGCCAGCAGCTTAGCTGGGGAGCTGTTTTTT. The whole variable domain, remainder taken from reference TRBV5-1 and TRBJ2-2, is KAGVTQTPRYLIKTRGQQVTLSCSPISGHRSVSWYQQTPGQGLQFLFEYFSETQRNKGNFPGRFSGRQFSNSRSEMNVSTLELGDSALYLCASSLAGELFFGEGSRLTVL.

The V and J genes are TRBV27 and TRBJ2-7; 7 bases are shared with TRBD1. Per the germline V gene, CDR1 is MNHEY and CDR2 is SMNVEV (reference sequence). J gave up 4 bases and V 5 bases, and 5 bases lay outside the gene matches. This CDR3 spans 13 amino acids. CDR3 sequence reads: CASSRGTAYEQYF. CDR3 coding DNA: TGTGCCAGCAGTAGGGGGACAGCTTACGAGCAGTACTTC.

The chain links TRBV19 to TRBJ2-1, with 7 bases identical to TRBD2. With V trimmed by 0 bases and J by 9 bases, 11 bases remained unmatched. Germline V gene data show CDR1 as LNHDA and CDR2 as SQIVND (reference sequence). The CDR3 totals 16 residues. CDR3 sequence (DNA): TGTGCCAGTAGTATAGATGGCGGGGGAAGAGTGGCTGAGCAGTTCTTC. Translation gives CASSIDGGGRVAEQFF.

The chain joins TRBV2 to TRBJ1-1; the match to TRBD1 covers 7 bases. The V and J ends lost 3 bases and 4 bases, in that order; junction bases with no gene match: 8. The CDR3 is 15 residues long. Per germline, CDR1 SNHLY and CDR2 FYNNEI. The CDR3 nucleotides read TGTGCCAGCAGTGACGGCCAGGGGGTCGTCACTGAAGCTTTCTTT. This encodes CASSDGQGVVTEAFF.

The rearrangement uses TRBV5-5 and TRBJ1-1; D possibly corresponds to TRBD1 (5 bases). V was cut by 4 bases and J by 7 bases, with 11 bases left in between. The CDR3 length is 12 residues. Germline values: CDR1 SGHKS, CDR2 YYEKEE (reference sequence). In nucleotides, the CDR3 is TGTGCCAGCAGCCTTTACGGGGGTGAAGCTTTCTTT. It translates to CASSLYGGEAFF.

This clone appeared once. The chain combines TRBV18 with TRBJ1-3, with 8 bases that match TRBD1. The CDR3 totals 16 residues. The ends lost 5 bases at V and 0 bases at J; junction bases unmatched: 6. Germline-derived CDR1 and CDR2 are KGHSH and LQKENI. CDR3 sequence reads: CASSFLDRGSGNTIYF. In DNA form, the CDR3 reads TGTGCCAGCTCATTCCTAGACAGGGGCTCTGGAAACACCATATATTTT.